This T cell receptor (beta chain) appears in the sequencing data of a study of graft-versus-host responses after intestinal transplantation. On the study more broadly: Recipients were all induced with anti-thymocyte globulin, then given tacrolimus and steroids for roughly three years. Study results and limitations: Patients with graft-donor T cell macrochimerism had high graft-versus-host to host-versus-graft clonal ratios in allografts.

Notes on this clone: The antigen is not known.

Sequencing used immunoSEQ multiplex PCR; TCRdb keeps in-frame clones, though not all of them. The sample carries roughly 120,000 clones, approximately 92% recorded once. This material consisted of unstimulated CD4+ T cells sorted from spleen or lymph node cells, taken before intestinal transplant. This TCR was recovered from a human donor who received an intestinal transplant.

CDR3 loop: CASSFFNTDYNEQFF. The CDR3 bases are TGCGCCAGCAGCTTCTTTAACACGGACTACAATGAGCAGTTCTTC. The V call is TRBV5-1, the J call TRBJ2-1; D is uncertain. Per the germline V gene, CDR1 is SGHRS and CDR2 is YFSETQ. The CDR3 has 15 residues. V lost 2 bases and J lost 3, with 12 bases in between.